Below, 30 T cell receptor beta chains from the same sample are listed, as sequenced in a study of somatic mutations in cytotoxic T cells in rheumatoid arthritis. Libraries were prepared by immunoSEQ multiplex PCR; TCRdb keeps only in-frame clonotypes and omits some of them. The data hold roughly 18,000 clones, with over 80% observed a single time. Sequencing input: CD8+ T cells sorted from blood. The source is a young man with rheumatoid arthritis.

This chain's CDR3 is CASSGTGGVQAQYF. In nucleotides, the CDR3 is TGTGCCAGCAGCGGGACAGGGGGCGTCCAGGCGCAGTATTTT. J is TRBJ2-3 and V is TRBV28; 12 bases line up with TRBD1. Looked up from germline, CDR1 is MDHEN and CDR2 is SYDVKM. V shed 6 bases, J shed 10 bases, and the junction held 8 bases outside the gene matches. CDR3 length: 14 residues.

The rearrangement uses TRBV7-6 and TRBJ2-2; 13 bases align to TRBD2. CDR1 SGHVS and CDR2 FNYEAQ come from the germline V gene. The CDR3 is 16 residues long. Unmatched junction bases numbered 7, after V lost 10 bases and J lost 2 bases. The CDR3 loop reads CATRLAGGSNTGELFF. CDR3 DNA sequence: TGTGCCACCCGACTAGCGGGGGGCTCAAACACCGGGGAGCTGTTTTTT.

The chain recombines TRBV5-6 with TRBJ2-3; 7 bases map to TRBD2. From germline, CDR1 is SGHDT and CDR2 YYEEEE. This CDR3 comprises 15 residues. V trimming: 0 bases; J trimming: 2 bases; junction bases outside the gene matches: 3. The CDR3 DNA sequence: TGTGCCAGCAGCTTGGTGGGACTATACACAGATACGCAGTATTTT. As protein: CASSLVGLYTDTQYF. The variable domain in full, with the rest retrieved from reference TRBV5-6 and TRBJ2-3, is DAGVTQSPTHLIKTRGQQVTLRCSPKSGHDTVSWYQQALGQGPQFIFQYYEEEERQRGNFPDRFSGHQFPNYSSELNVNALLLGDSALYLCASSLVGLYTDTQYFGPGTRLTVL.

The rearrangement uses TRBV28 and TRBJ1-5; D might be TRBD1 (5 bases). Germline CDR1 and CDR2: MDHEN and SYDVKM. The length of the CDR3 is 14 residues. The germline V and J ends were trimmed by 5 bases and 3 bases, with 11 bases remaining between them. The DNA of the CDR3 is TGTGCCAGCAGTCCTCCGGGACCCAATCAGCCCCAGCATTTT. Protein: CASSPPGPNQPQHF.

The chain employs TRBV6-5 and TRBJ1-1, with unresolved D. The CDR3 consists of 13 residues. The germline V gene encodes CDR1 MNHEY and CDR2 SVGAGI. Trimming removed 5 bases from V and 5 bases from J, with 12 bases in between. CDR3 sequence (DNA): TGTGCCAGCAGTAGTCGAATTGTGACTGAAGCTTTCTTT. It translates to CASSSRIVTEAFF.

The CDR3 region is CASRVYRGVDQPQHF. DNA of the CDR3: TGTGCCAGTAGGGTTTACAGGGGCGTCGATCAGCCCCAGCATTTT. The rearrangement uses TRBV19 and TRBJ1-5; 7 nucleotides match TRBD1. V was pared by 6 bases and J by 5 bases, with 10 bases of the junction left unmatched. Germline CDR1 LNHDA, CDR2 SQIVND (reference sequence). This CDR3 is 15 amino acids long.

The chain is built from TRBV19 and TRBJ2-3; tentatively, D is TRBD2 (6 bases). The CDR3 is 13 amino acids. Germline CDR1 reads LNHDA; CDR2 reads SQIVND (reference sequence). Between the trimmed V and J ends, which lost 5 bases and 6 bases, there was a span of 12 bases. The CDR3 bases are TGTGCCAGTAGTCCTCGACTAGGTGATACGCAGTATTTT. It translates to CASSPRLGDTQYF. The variable domain in full, with the rest retrieved from reference TRBV19 and TRBJ2-3, is DGGITQSPKYLFRKEGQNVTLSCEQNLNHDAMYWYRQDPGQGLRLIYYSQIVNDFQKGDIAEGYSVSREKKESFPLTVTSAQKNPTAFYLCASSPRLGDTQYFGPGTRLTVL.

This clone has just a few counts. The chain is built from TRBV4-1 and TRBJ1-5; the D is unclear. The germline V gene encodes CDR1 MGHRA and CDR2 YSYEKL. There are 13 residues in the CDR3. V gave up 3 bases and J gave up 0 bases, with 3 bases separating them. CDR3 bases: TGCGCCAGCAGCCACGGTAGCAATCAGCCCCAGCATTTT. It specifies CASSHGSNQPQHF.

V and J are TRBV28 and TRBJ2-5; TRBD2 matches 8 bases. Near its end, the DNA agrees better with TRBJ2-7, so the J call may be wrong. This CDR3 has 13 residues. Germline CDR1 reads MDHEN; CDR2 reads SYDVKM. CDR3 nucleotide sequence: TGTGCCAGCAGTTTATCGGGAGGGGACGAGCAGTACTTC. It yields the protein CASSLSGGDEQYF.

The CDR3 region is CAISESWPGQGNDYLYYEQYF. The CDR3 region has the DNA TGTGCCATCAGTGAGTCATGGCCCGGCCAGGGGAATGACTACCTATACTACGAGCAGTACTTC. The V call is TRBV10-3, the J call TRBJ2-7, with D possibly being TRBD1 (6 bases). Germline CDR1 ENHRY, CDR2 SYGVKD. This CDR3 is built from 21 residues. V gave up 0 bases and J gave up 3 bases, with 30 bases separating them.

The rearrangement uses TRBV6-1 and TRBJ1-4; TRBD1 matches at 10 bases. V dropped 3 bases and J dropped 8; count of bases not matched to a gene: 3. The germline CDR1 and CDR2 sequences are MNHNS and SASEGT. The CDR3 consists of 14 residues. CDR3 region: CASSDGTGVEKLFF. DNA of the CDR3: TGTGCCAGCAGTGATGGGACAGGGGTGGAAAAACTGTTTTTT.

The chain combines TRBV10-3 with TRBJ2-7; D is perhaps TRBD1 (5 bases). Between the trimmed V and J ends, which lost 2 bases and 4 bases, there was a span of 15 bases. Germline assignment: CDR1 ENHRY and CDR2 SYGVKD. The CDR3 contains 15 residues. In nucleotides, the CDR3 is TGTGCCATCAGTGAGCCGAAAGGGGTTTATTACGAGCAGTACTTC. Its protein is CAISEPKGVYYEQYF.

This chain connects TRBV5-1 to TRBJ1-1; D uncertain. The CDR3 totals 12 residues. V lost 4 bases, J lost 5 bases, and 9 bases lay in between. Germline-derived CDR1 and CDR2 are SGHRS and YFSETQ. CDR3 sequence: CASSKWGTEAFF. As DNA, the CDR3 is TGCGCCAGCAGCAAATGGGGTACTGAAGCTTTCTTT.

In this sample, this clone turned up a few times. The chain uses TRBV7-2 and TRBJ1-5; D is undetermined. Trimming shortened V by 6 bases and J by 3 bases, and 15 bases separated the two germline ends. Germline CDR1 reads SGHTA; CDR2 reads FQGNSA. This CDR3 has 15 amino acids. In DNA, the CDR3 is TGTGCCAGCAGGCCCCGAGCGCAGCTCAATCAGCCCCAGCATTTT. Translated, it gives CASRPRAQLNQPQHF.

This clone was seen a handful of times. The V call is TRBV19, the J call TRBJ2-2, with D maybe TRBD2 (7 bases). Germline V lookup: CDR1 LNHDA, CDR2 SQIVND (reference sequence). This CDR3 spans 16 amino acids. V shed 3 bases and J shed 4 bases, with 15 bases lying between them. The CDR3 DNA sequence: TGTGCCAGTAGTATCGCGGGGGCGCCAGGCACCGGGGAGCTGTTTTTT. This encodes CASSIAGAPGTGELFF.

This chain links TRBV25-1 with TRBJ1-6; D is undetermined. Germline V CDR1 and CDR2: MGHDK, SYGVNS. The CDR3 extends over 11 amino acids. V was clipped by 6 bases and J by 5 bases, with 2 bases between them. The CDR3 loop is CASRDNSPLHF. The DNA for the CDR3 is TGTGCCAGCAGGGATAATTCACCCCTCCACTTT.

The V and J genes are TRBV6-5 and TRBJ2-7; 7 bases match TRBD2. The V and J ends lost 5 bases and 3 bases, in that order; junction bases with no gene match: 4. The CDR3 loop spans 13 amino acids. Germline V lookup: CDR1 MNHEY, CDR2 SVGAGI. The CDR3 nucleotides are TGTGCCAGCAGTCCGACTAGCCACTACGAGCAGTACTTC. Translation: CASSPTSHYEQYF.

The chain joins TRBV5-4 to TRBJ1-2; tentatively, D is TRBD1 (5 bases). Looked up from germline, CDR1 is SGHNT and CDR2 is YYREEE (reference sequence). Trimming took off 0 bases at V and 3 bases at J, with 9 bases between the two ends. CDR3 length equals 14 residues. CDR3 amino acids: CASSLAEGYYGYTF. In DNA form, the CDR3 reads TGTGCCAGCAGCTTGGCGGAGGGGTACTATGGCTACACCTTC.

On this clone itself: One end of the junction is discordant with germline, which a read error may explain. The chain is built from TRBV11-2 and TRBJ2-1, with D maybe TRBD1 (5 bases). The CDR3 has 11 residues. Germline CDR1 reads SGHAT; CDR2 reads FQNNGV. As DNA, the CDR3 is TGTGCCAGCAGCTTAGGGACAATTCTCCTCTTC. As protein: CASSLGTILLF.

V and J are TRBV6-1 and TRBJ2-7; no clear D gene. Deletions cut 0 bases from V and 3 bases from J, with 12 bases between. In germline, CDR1 is MNHNS, CDR2 SASEGT. This CDR3 region has 15 residues. The CDR3 spells CASSEALQHYYEQYF. The CDR3 nucleotides are TGTGCCAGCAGTGAAGCGCTTCAGCACTACTACGAGCAGTACTTC.

This chain uses TRBV6-1 with TRBJ1-5; D remains unclear. V gave up 1 base and J gave up 2 bases, with 12 bases separating them. This CDR3 has 16 amino acids. CDR1 and CDR2 (germline): MNHNS, SASEGT. The CDR3 spells CASSEEEGSGNQPQHF. CDR3 bases: TGTGCCAGCAGTGAAGAGGAGGGAAGTGGCAATCAGCCCCAGCATTTT.

This clone was recorded once. The chain is built from TRBV4-1 and TRBJ2-7; TRBD1 is a possible D gene (6 bases). CDR3 size: 15 residues. Per the germline V gene, CDR1 is MGHRA and CDR2 is YSYEKL. The V end lost 1 base, the J end lost 2 bases, and 12 bases lay between the germline ends. CDR3: CASSQVHRAAYEQYF. The DNA for the CDR3 is TGCGCCAGCAGCCAAGTTCACAGGGCGGCCTACGAGCAGTACTTC.

This chain connects TRBV10-2 to TRBJ2-1, with D possibly TRBD1 on 5 matching bases. The germline V gene has CDR1 WSHSY and CDR2 SAAADI. V was pared by 3 bases and J by 4 bases, with 10 bases between. The CDR3 is made up of 14 amino acids. This CDR3 reads CASSDLGAYNEQFF. The CDR3 DNA follows: TGCGCCAGCAGTGATCTAGGGGCGTACAATGAGCAGTTCTTC.

V is TRBV5-1 and J is TRBJ2-7, with no clear D. Germline-derived CDR1 and CDR2 are SGHRS and YFSETQ. CDR3 size: 12 residues. The germline V and J ends were trimmed by 1 base and 5 bases, with 7 bases remaining between them. CDR3 sequence reads: CASSLKANEQYF. Written as DNA, the CDR3 is TGCGCCAGCAGCTTGAAGGCAAACGAGCAGTACTTC.

The chain joins TRBV14 to TRBJ2-1, with 14 bases identical to TRBD2. CDR1 SGHDN and CDR2 FVKESK come from the germline V gene. The CDR3 totals 18 residues. V was pared by 2 bases and J by 5 bases, with 8 bases of the junction left unmatched. This CDR3 reads CASSQRRTSGGPHNEQFF. In nucleotides, the CDR3 is TGTGCCAGCAGCCAACGACGGACTAGCGGGGGGCCCCACAATGAGCAGTTCTTC. Full variable domain (outside the CDR3, taken from reference TRBV14 and TRBJ2-1): EAGVTQFPSHSVIEKGQTVTLRCDPISGHDNLYWYRRVMGKEIKFLLHFVKESKQDESGMPNNRFLAERTGGTYSTLKVQPAELEDSGVYFCASSQRRTSGGPHNEQFFGPGTRLTVL.

CDR3 sequence: CASRRGAGTDTQYF. As DNA, the CDR3 is TGTGCCAGCAGGCGGGGGGCGGGCACAGATACGCAGTATTTT. V gene TRBV27 combines with J gene TRBJ2-3; 8 bases line up with TRBD2. V lost 6 bases, J lost 1 base, and 3 bases stayed unmatched. The CDR3 contains 14 residues. The V gene's germline CDR1 is MNHEY and CDR2 SMNVEV (reference sequence).

CDR3 bases: TGTGCCAGCAGTCGTCCCGGGTCCCCGTATGGCTACACCTTC. It yields the protein CASSRPGSPYGYTF. The chain uses TRBV11-2 and TRBJ1-2; unclear D gene. With 6 bases removed from V and 5 bases from J, the gap between germline ends came to 16 bases. Germline assignment: CDR1 SGHAT and CDR2 FQNNGV. The CDR3 loop spans 14 amino acids. Together with reference TRBV11-2 and TRBJ1-2, the CDR3 gives the full variable domain: EAGVAQSPRYKIIEKRQSVAFWCNPISGHATLYWYQQILGQGPKLLIQFQNNGVVDDSQLPKDRFSAERLKGVDSTLKIQPAKLEDSAVYLCASSRPGSPYGYTFGSGTRLTVV.

V gene TRBV11-2 combines with J gene TRBJ2-5, with 9 bases fitting TRBD1. The CDR3 loop spans 13 amino acids. J lost 5 bases, V lost 8 bases, and 6 bases had no gene match. Looked up from germline, CDR1 is SGHAT and CDR2 is FQNNGV. The DNA for the CDR3 is TGTGCCAGCGGGAGGACAGGGGATGAGACCCAGTACTTC. This encodes CASGRTGDETQYF.

This chain connects TRBV5-4 to TRBJ2-7; 8 bases match TRBD1. V trimming: 4 bases; J trimming: 2 bases; junction bases outside the gene matches: 8. CDR1 is SGHNT, CDR2 YYREEE, per germline (reference sequence). This CDR3 contains 15 residues. This CDR3 reads CASSPPTGATYEQYF. The CDR3 bases are TGTGCCAGCAGCCCACCGACAGGGGCGACCTACGAGCAGTACTTC.

The gene calls are TRBV2 and TRBJ2-2; 8 bases fit TRBD2. Per the germline V gene, CDR1 is SNHLY and CDR2 is FYNNEI. The CDR3 covers 15 residues. V dropped 4 bases and J dropped 2; count of bases not matched to a gene: 3. The CDR3 DNA is TGTGCCAGCAGTGGCGGGGGGTGTAACACCGGGGAGCTGTTTTTT. Its translation: CASSGGGCNTGELFF.